These T cell receptor beta chains were read from a single sample in a study of blood T cells in healthy people across ages. Each CDR3 protein is one row after TCRdb ran MiXCR on the 5' RACE reads. The table lists hundreds of thousands of distinct CDR3 sequences, 55% to 70% of them singletons, with 20% to 25% in the top ten. The sequenced sample was blood. These receptors all come from a man in his thirties or forties in good health. Both conserved end residues are part of each CDR3. The D gene is left open where the match is weak. Clone size is shown for a subset of rows, as once, few, many or a class of expanded clone.

TRBV5-4	.	.	TRBJ2-5	CASSLGPTGQETQYF	TGTGCCAGCAGCTTGGGGCCGACAGGCCAAGAGACCCAGTACTTC
TRBV5-1	.	TRBD2	TRBJ2-7	CASSSPGLAGITYEQYF	TGCGCCAGCAGCTCTCCGGGACTAGCGGGCATCACCTACGAGCAGTACTTC
TRBV21-1	.	.	TRBJ1-1	CASSCVGENTEAFF	TGTGCCAGCAGTTGCGTGGGGGAGAACACTGAAGCTTTCTTT
TRBV5-5	.	TRBD1	TRBJ1-6	CASSGQGDNSPLHF	TGTGCCAGCAGCGGACAGGGAGATAATTCACCCCTCCACTTT
TRBV7-8	few	TRBD1	TRBJ2-7	CASSLNEGQAYEQYF	TGTGCCAGCAGCTTAAATGAGGGACAGGCCTACGAGCAGTACTTC
TRBV7-2	.	TRBD2	TRBJ2-1	CASSLGGGGIYNEQFF	TGTGCCAGCAGCTTAGGGGGCGGGGGGATCTACAATGAGCAGTTCTTC
TRBV2	few	TRBD1	TRBJ2-7	CASSPSGGNEQYF	TGTGCCAGCAGTCCCTCAGGGGGAAACGAGCAGTACTTC
TRBV4-2	.	TRBD2	TRBJ2-7	CASSQVTGGLIPLEQYF	TGTGCCAGCAGCCAAGTTACGGGAGGCTTAATTCCCCTCGAGCAGTACTTC
TRBV25-1	.	.	TRBJ1-1	CASSDLDRYTEAFF	TGTGCCAGCAGTGACCTAGACAGGTACACTGAAGCTTTCTTT
TRBV5-6	.	.	TRBJ2-5	CASSYQSETQYF	TGTGCCAGCAGCTATCAGTCAGAGACCCAGTACTTC
TRBV5-1	few	TRBD1	TRBJ2-1	CASSLAVWGQGDNEQFF	TGCGCCAGCAGCTTGGCCGTCTGGGGACAGGGGGACAATGAGCAGTTCTTC
TRBV6-1	few	.	TRBJ1-2	CASSPIDSYGYTF	TGTGCCAGCAGTCCTATTGACAGCTATGGCTACACCTTC
TRBV5-1	.	.	TRBJ2-5	CASRETTGQETQYF	TGCGCCAGCAGGGAGACCACTGGACAAGAGACCCAGTACTTC
TRBV29-1	few	.	TRBJ2-3	CSVALFEGTQYF	TGCAGCGTGGCATTGTTTGAGGGTACGCAGTATTTT
TRBV7-4	.	.	TRBJ1-1	CASPNTEAFF	TGTGCCAGCCCTAACACTGAAGCTTTCTTT
TRBV7-8	many	.	TRBJ1-2	CASSFRGQDYGYTF	TGTGCCAGCAGCTTTCGGGGGCAGGACTATGGCTACACCTTC
TRBV28	few	TRBD1	TRBJ2-7	CASRDYSTGAIYEQYF	TGTGCCAGCAGGGATTACTCGACAGGGGCTATCTACGAGCAGTACTTC
TRBV20-1	.	TRBD2	TRBJ2-3	CSATSGFTDTQYF	TGCAGTGCTACTAGCGGTTTCACAGATACGCAGTATTTT
TRBV29-1	.	.	TRBJ2-1	CSVPGWGRKWDEQFF	TGCAGCGTTCCCGGATGGGGGAGAAAGTGGGATGAGCAGTTCTTC
TRBV13	once	.	TRBJ2-7	CASSANLGTYEQYF	TGTGCCAGCAGCGCGAACCTTGGAACCTACGAGCAGTACTTC
TRBV20-1	.	.	TRBJ1-1	CSTRGIGCEAFF	TGCAGTACCCGGGGGATTGGTTGCGAAGCTTTCTTT
TRBV7-2	.	TRBD1	TRBJ1-1	CASSFTGEHTEAFF	TGTGCCAGCAGCTTCACAGGGGAACACACTGAAGCTTTCTTT
TRBV5-1	.	.	TRBJ2-4	CASSDPGGESDIQYF	TGCGCCAGCAGCGACCCGGGGGGCGAGTCCGACATTCAGTACTTC
TRBV12-5	.	.	TRBJ1-1	CASVWSGGEAFF	TGTGCTAGTGTGTGGAGTGGCGGTGAAGCTTTCTTT
TRBV12-3/TRBV12-4	.	.	TRBJ2-1	CASSIALSYNEQFF	TGTGCCAGCAGCATAGCCCTCTCCTACAATGAGCAGTTCTTC
TRBV19	.	TRBD1	TRBJ2-7	CASSLRDRGGYEQYF	TGTGCCAGTAGTCTGCGGGACAGGGGAGGCTACGAGCAGTACTTC